A single sample gave rise to the 29 T cell receptor beta chains below, sequenced in a study of blood T cell repertoires in COVID-19. Only in-frame clones appear in the TCRdb table, and some are missing; sequencing was by immunoSEQ multiplex PCR. Of roughly 250,000 clones listed, around 88% are singletons. The sample was PBMCs or T cells enriched from blood (not recorded which). These receptors came from a woman aged 40 to 50 with acute COVID-19.

J is TRBJ2-2 and V is TRBV19, with D unclear. Germline V gene sequence: CDR1 LNHDA, CDR2 SQIVND (reference sequence). This CDR3 is built from 13 residues. Trimming stripped 5 bases from V and 4 bases from J, with 8 bases between. The chain's CDR3 is CASSLTGTGELFF. The DNA for the CDR3 is TGTGCCAGTAGTCTCACGGGCACCGGGGAGCTGTTTTTT.

This chain links TRBV19 with TRBJ2-2, with TRBD2 identical over 7 bases. This CDR3 contains 14 residues. Germline CDR1 and CDR2: LNHDA and SQIVND (reference sequence). Losses at the gene ends were 2 bases for V and 8 bases for J; bases not matched to a gene: 5. CDR3 in DNA: TGTGCCAGTAGTATAAAGCGGGGAGGGGGGGAGCTGTTTTTT. Encoded protein: CASSIKRGGGELFF.

The V and J genes are TRBV25-1 and TRBJ1-2; a possible D gene is TRBD1 (5 bases). CDR3 length equals 15 residues. The germline gives CDR1 MGHDK, CDR2 SYGVNS. Between the trimmed V and J ends, which lost 2 bases and 7 bases, there was a span of 17 bases. The CDR3: CASSEPGLMNLGYTF. Here the CDR3 DNA reads TGTGCCAGCAGTGAACCGGGACTGATGAACCTTGGCTACACCTTC.

The chain combines TRBV4-1 with TRBJ2-2, with 7 bases fitting TRBD1. With V trimmed by 3 bases and J by 8 bases, 12 bases remained unmatched. This CDR3 spans 16 amino acids. Germline V gene sequence: CDR1 MGHRA, CDR2 YSYEKL. CDR3 region: CASSHQGVGRDGELFF. In nucleotides, the CDR3 is TGCGCCAGCAGCCATCAGGGGGTGGGTCGGGATGGGGAGCTGTTTTTT.

About this clone: Other DNA sequences from this sample encode an identical CDR3 as well. J is TRBJ2-7 and V is TRBV6-5, with 11 bases fitting TRBD2. CDR3 size: 15 residues. V lost 2 bases and J lost 2; bases outside the gene matches: 2. Germline CDR1 reads MNHEY; CDR2 reads SVGAGI. In DNA, the CDR3 is TGTGCCAGCAGTTACGCTAGCGGGGGGACCTACGAGCAGTACTTC. Translating it yields CASSYASGGTYEQYF.

This clone turned up a few times. The chain carries TRBV19 and TRBJ2-1, with 8 bases aligning to TRBD2. V lost 3 bases and J lost 1; bases outside the gene matches: 8. Germline lookup yields CDR1 LNHDA and CDR2 SQIVND (reference sequence). The CDR3 has 17 amino acids. The CDR3 DNA follows: TGTGCCAGTAGTATGGGGAGCGGGAGACCGTCCTACAATGAGCAGTTCTTC. Protein: CASSMGSGRPSYNEQFF.

The V and J genes are TRBV5-1 and TRBJ2-3; D unresolved. Germline-derived CDR1 and CDR2 are SGHRS and YFSETQ. Deletions cut 0 bases from V and 0 bases from J, with 17 bases between. CDR3 length: 18 amino acids. CDR3 sequence reads: CASSLASSAVSSTDTQYF. The DNA of the CDR3 is TGCGCCAGCAGCTTGGCGTCTTCCGCGGTTTCTAGCACAGATACGCAGTATTTT.

This clone came up once. The rearrangement links TRBV2 to TRBJ2-7; 8 bases align to TRBD1. Germline V gene data show CDR1 as SNHLY and CDR2 as FYNNEI. The trim removed 5 bases at V and 4 bases at J, leaving 1 base unmatched. CDR3 size: 12 residues. The CDR3: CASSTGGYEQYF. DNA for the CDR3: TGTGCCAGCAGTACAGGGGGTTACGAGCAGTACTTC.

This clone is a singleton in its sample. V is TRBV5-6 and J is TRBJ2-3; no reliable D call. V lost 3 bases and J 2 bases, leaving 13 bases between the germline ends. The CDR3 sequence is 15 residues long. Germline lookup yields CDR1 SGHDT and CDR2 YYEEEE. The CDR3 DNA sequence: TGTGCCAGCAGCTCCCTAGACCTAACCACAGATACGCAGTATTTT. It yields the protein CASSSLDLTTDTQYF.

This clone was observed a single time. CDR3 sequence (DNA): TGTGCCAGCAGCCTGCGGGGGGCTAGCACAGATACGCAGTATTTT. This encodes CASSLRGASTDTQYF. This chain joins TRBV11-3 and TRBJ2-3; TRBD2 matches at 8 bases. The germline V gene encodes CDR1 SGHNT and CDR2 YENEEA. This CDR3 spans 15 amino acids. V shed 5 bases and J 0 bases; nucleotides not matched to a gene: 4.

The genes are TRBV6-5 and TRBJ2-7; perhaps TRBD2 as D (6 bases). Trimming shortened V by 2 bases and J by 3 bases, and 8 bases separated the two germline ends. Germline CDR1 is MNHEY and CDR2 is SVGAGI. The CDR3 length is 13 residues. The chain's CDR3 is CASSYGLIYEQYF. In DNA form, the CDR3 reads TGTGCCAGCAGTTACGGACTAATCTACGAGCAGTACTTC.

The chain combines TRBV19 with TRBJ2-5, with 8 positions matching TRBD2. V trimming: 5 bases; J trimming: 5 bases; junction bases outside the gene matches: 13. The CDR3 is 16 residues long. Germline values: CDR1 LNHDA, CDR2 SQIVND (reference sequence). CDR3 nucleotide sequence: TGTGCCAGTAGTTCTAGCGGGCCATTGTACGGGGAGACCCAGTACTTC. Amino acids: CASSSSGPLYGETQYF.

J is TRBJ2-3 and V is TRBV11-3, with D possibly matching TRBD2 (5 bases). V lost 0 bases and J lost 1, with 14 bases in between. The germline V gene encodes CDR1 SGHNT and CDR2 YENEEA. This CDR3 has 17 residues. CDR3 coding DNA: TGTGCCAGCAGCTTAGATGTCGGGGATGAGCGCACAGATACGCAGTATTTT. This sequence encodes CASSLDVGDERTDTQYF.

The chain uses TRBV7-8 and TRBJ2-7, with D perhaps TRBD2 (6 bases). Germline CDR1 reads SGHVS; CDR2 reads FQNEAQ. The CDR3 consists of 16 residues. Trimming removed 2 bases at V and 6 bases at J, with 20 bases between. CDR3 in DNA: TGTGCCAGCAGCTTACAAGCCGGGCTAGCCGGGGGCGAGCAGTACTTC. Encoded protein: CASSLQAGLAGGEQYF.

V is TRBV18 and J is TRBJ2-2; 8 bases are shared with TRBD1. Germline assignment: CDR1 KGHSH and CDR2 LQKENI. V lost 6 bases to trimming and J lost 5 bases; unmatched junction nucleotides: 11. CDR3 length: 16 residues. The DNA of the CDR3 is TGTGCCAGCTCCGCAGCAGACAGGGGCCGGACCGGGGAGCTGTTTTTT. Protein product: CASSAADRGRTGELFF.

The rearrangement joins TRBV25-1 to TRBJ1-6; 8 nucleotides line up with TRBD1. Germline V gives CDR1 MGHDK, CDR2 SYGVNS. Trimming took 6 bases from V and 10 from J; bases not matched to a gene: 11. CDR3 length equals 15 residues. This chain's CDR3 is CASSVTGGEGSPLHF. The DNA for the CDR3 is TGTGCCAGCAGCGTTACAGGGGGAGAAGGATCACCCCTCCACTTT.

The V and J genes are TRBV4-1 and TRBJ2-1, with D perhaps TRBD2 (5 bases). The V end was cut by 3 bases, the J end by 5 bases, with 8 bases between. The CDR3 has 13 residues. CDR1 MGHRA and CDR2 YSYEKL come from the germline V gene. The CDR3 region has the DNA TGCGCCAGCAGCCAGCCCGGGGACAATGAGCAGTTCTTC. It codes for CASSQPGDNEQFF.

J is TRBJ1-6 and V is TRBV5-1; weak D call: TRBD1 (6 bases). Trimming took 0 bases from V and 8 from J, leaving 12 bases between them. This CDR3 is 15 amino acids long. Germline CDR1 reads SGHRS; CDR2 reads YFSETQ. CDR3 loop: CASSLATGSDSPLHF. CDR3 DNA: TGCGCCAGCAGCTTGGCCACAGGGTCGGATTCACCCCTCCACTTT.

This clone was seen a few times. The chain couples TRBV11-2 to TRBJ2-1; the match to TRBD2 covers 7 bases. CDR1 SGHAT and CDR2 FQNNGV come from the germline V gene. The junction had 5 bases not matched to a gene; V was cut back by 0 bases and J by 3 bases. The CDR3 runs to 16 residues. This CDR3 reads CASSLDTGLGYNEQFF. DNA for the CDR3: TGTGCCAGCAGCTTAGATACCGGACTAGGCTACAATGAGCAGTTCTTC. The complete variable domain, with remaining parts taken from reference TRBV11-2 and TRBJ2-1, reads EAGVAQSPRYKIIEKRQSVAFWCNPISGHATLYWYQQILGQGPKLLIQFQNNGVVDDSQLPKDRFSAERLKGVDSTLKIQPAKLEDSAVYLCASSLDTGLGYNEQFFGPGTRLTVL.

The chain couples TRBV2 to TRBJ2-3; TRBD1 might be the D (6 bases). V was trimmed by 8 bases and J by 4 bases, leaving 10 bases between them. Germline V gene lookup returns CDR1 SNHLY and CDR2 FYNNEI. The CDR3 consists of 12 residues. CDR3 region: CASLQGPDTQYF. The CDR3 DNA is TGTGCCAGCCTACAGGGCCCAGATACGCAGTATTTT.

The chain carries TRBV6-1 and TRBJ2-1; 7 bases are shared with TRBD2. Germline V CDR1 and CDR2: MNHNS, SASEGT. Trimming took 1 base from V and 1 from J; bases not matched to a gene: 1. This CDR3 has 15 amino acids. CDR3 residues: CASSEEAGSYNEQFF. In DNA form, the CDR3 reads TGTGCCAGCAGTGAAGAAGCGGGATCCTACAATGAGCAGTTCTTC.

The rearrangement joins TRBV9 to TRBJ1-2, with D unclear. From germline, CDR1 is SGDLS and CDR2 YYNGEE. The length of the CDR3 is 13 residues. V was clipped by 0 bases and J by 1 base, with 4 bases between them. CDR3 in DNA: TGTGCCAGCAGCGTAGACAGTAACTATGGCTACACCTTC. It specifies CASSVDSNYGYTF.

The V call is TRBV5-1, the J call TRBJ2-3; tentatively, D is TRBD2 (6 bases). Germline lookup yields CDR1 SGHRS and CDR2 YFSETQ. There are 15 residues in the CDR3. Trimming stripped 0 bases from V and 8 bases from J, with 16 bases between. The CDR3 protein is CASSLEASALVTQYF. The CDR3 DNA sequence: TGCGCCAGCAGCTTGGAGGCTAGCGCCCTCGTTACGCAGTATTTT.

The rearrangement joins TRBV10-3 to TRBJ2-2; D remains ambiguous. V gave up 2 bases and J gave up 3 bases, with 4 bases separating them. In germline, CDR1 is ENHRY, CDR2 SYGVKD. The CDR3 is 13 residues long. CDR3 coding DNA: TGTGCCATCAGTGAGGACTACACCGGGGAGCTGTTTTTT. Residues: CAISEDYTGELFF.

The chain recombines TRBV7-8 with TRBJ1-3; weak D call: TRBD1 (5 bases). CDR3 length: 15 residues. Germline-derived CDR1 and CDR2 are SGHVS and FQNEAQ. Trimming removed 9 bases at V and 1 base at J, with 16 bases between. In DNA, the CDR3 is TGTGCCAGTCAATTAGGGGTTACTTCTGGAAACACCATATATTTT. Its protein product is CASQLGVTSGNTIYF.

This sequence joins TRBV3-1 (or the pseudogene TRBV3-2) and TRBJ2-3; possible D gene TRBD2, 5 bases. Deletions cut 8 bases from V and 5 bases from J, with 11 bases between. CDR1 LGHDT and CDR2 YNNKEL come from the germline V gene (reference sequence). This CDR3 is 12 amino acids long. Here the CDR3 reads CASPPSRDTQYF. CDR3 in DNA: TGTGCCAGCCCGCCTAGCCGAGATACGCAGTATTTT.

The chain employs TRBV5-1 and TRBJ2-1; 7 bases are a match to TRBD2. V lost 0 bases, J lost 2 bases, and 2 bases stayed unmatched. The CDR3 is 15 residues long. Per germline, CDR1 SGHRS and CDR2 YFSETQ. For the CDR3, the DNA is TGCGCCAGCAGCTTGGCTGCGGGGGCCTACAATGAGCAGTTCTTC. Protein sequence: CASSLAAGAYNEQFF.

The chain employs TRBV5-1 and TRBJ1-3; D possibly corresponds to TRBD1 (5 bases). With 0 bases removed from V and 2 bases from J, the gap between germline ends came to 15 bases. Germline CDR1 and CDR2: SGHRS and YFSETQ. The CDR3 sequence is 17 residues long. The CDR3 loop is CASSLEGGGNPGNTIYF. In DNA form, the CDR3 reads TGCGCCAGCAGCTTGGAGGGCGGGGGGAACCCTGGAAACACCATATATTTT. Looking up the rest from reference TRBV5-1 and TRBJ1-3 gives the full variable domain: KAGVTQTPRYLIKTRGQQVTLSCSPISGHRSVSWYQQTPGQGLQFLFEYFSETQRNKGNFPGRFSGRQFSNSRSEMNVSTLELGDSALYLCASSLEGGGNPGNTIYFGEGSWLTVV.

The rearrangement links TRBV29-1 to TRBJ1-1, with 7 bases lining up with TRBD1. CDR1 is SQVTM and CDR2 is ANQGSEA in the germline V gene. V shed 7 bases and J 8 bases; nucleotides not matched to a gene: 7. The CDR3 loop spans 11 amino acids. The CDR3 DNA sequence: TGCAGCGCCGGGGACAGTCTCGAAGCTTTCTTT. Residues: CSAGDSLEAFF.